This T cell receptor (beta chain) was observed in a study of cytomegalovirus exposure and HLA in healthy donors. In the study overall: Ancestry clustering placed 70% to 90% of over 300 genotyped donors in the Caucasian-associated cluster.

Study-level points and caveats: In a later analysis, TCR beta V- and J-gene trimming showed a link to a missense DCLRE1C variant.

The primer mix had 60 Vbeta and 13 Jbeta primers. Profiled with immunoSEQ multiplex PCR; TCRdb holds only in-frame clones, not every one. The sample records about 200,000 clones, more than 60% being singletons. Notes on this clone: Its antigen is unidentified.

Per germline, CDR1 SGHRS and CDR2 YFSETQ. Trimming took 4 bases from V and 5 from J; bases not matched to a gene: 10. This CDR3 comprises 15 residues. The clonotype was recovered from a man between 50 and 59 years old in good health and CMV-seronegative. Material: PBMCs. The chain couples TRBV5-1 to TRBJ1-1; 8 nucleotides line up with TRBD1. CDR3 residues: CASSLNGQGGTEAFF. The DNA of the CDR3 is TGCGCCAGCAGCCTAAACGGACAGGGAGGAACTGAAGCTTTCTTT.